One T cell receptor (beta chain) is described in this entry. The V and J ends lost 0 bases and 7 bases, in that order; junction bases with no gene match: 1. The germline CDR1 and CDR2 sequences are SNHLY and FYNNEI. This CDR3 spans 13 amino acids. As originally analysed: By means of reference gene primer amplification, nucleated cell counts were estimated. Clones were sequenced by immunoSEQ multiplex PCR, and TCRdb holds only the in-frame ones, with some missing. The DNA gave D and trimming, while V, J and clone size come from that table. The sample holds roughly 230,000 clones, roughly four fifths seen once. The data belong to a study of blood T cell repertoires in COVID-19. Participant age was roughly 18 to 95 years, and participants resided in fewer than 25 US areas.

What was sequenced was PBMCs or T cells enriched from blood (not recorded which). The TCR comes from a man over 45 who had recovered from COVID-19. V and J are TRBV2 and TRBJ1-1, with TRBD1 identical over 8 bases. CDR3 coding DNA: TGTGCCAGCAGTGAAGCACAGGGGGGTGAAGCTTTCTTT. This encodes CASSEAQGGEAFF.